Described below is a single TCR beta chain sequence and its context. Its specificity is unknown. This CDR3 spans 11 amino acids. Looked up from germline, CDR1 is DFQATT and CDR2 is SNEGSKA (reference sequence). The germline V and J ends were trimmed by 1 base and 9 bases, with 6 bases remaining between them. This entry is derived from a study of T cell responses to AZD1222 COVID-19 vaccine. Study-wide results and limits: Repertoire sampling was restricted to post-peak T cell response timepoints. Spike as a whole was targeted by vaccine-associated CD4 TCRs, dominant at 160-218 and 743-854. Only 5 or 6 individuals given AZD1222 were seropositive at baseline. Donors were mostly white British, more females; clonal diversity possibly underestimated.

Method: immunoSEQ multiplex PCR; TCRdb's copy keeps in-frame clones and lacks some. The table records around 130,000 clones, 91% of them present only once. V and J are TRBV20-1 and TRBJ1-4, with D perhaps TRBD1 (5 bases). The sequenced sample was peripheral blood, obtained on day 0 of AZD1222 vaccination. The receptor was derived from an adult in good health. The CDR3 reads CSARGGQKLFF. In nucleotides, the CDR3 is TGCAGTGCTAGAGGGGGCCAAAAACTGTTTTTT.